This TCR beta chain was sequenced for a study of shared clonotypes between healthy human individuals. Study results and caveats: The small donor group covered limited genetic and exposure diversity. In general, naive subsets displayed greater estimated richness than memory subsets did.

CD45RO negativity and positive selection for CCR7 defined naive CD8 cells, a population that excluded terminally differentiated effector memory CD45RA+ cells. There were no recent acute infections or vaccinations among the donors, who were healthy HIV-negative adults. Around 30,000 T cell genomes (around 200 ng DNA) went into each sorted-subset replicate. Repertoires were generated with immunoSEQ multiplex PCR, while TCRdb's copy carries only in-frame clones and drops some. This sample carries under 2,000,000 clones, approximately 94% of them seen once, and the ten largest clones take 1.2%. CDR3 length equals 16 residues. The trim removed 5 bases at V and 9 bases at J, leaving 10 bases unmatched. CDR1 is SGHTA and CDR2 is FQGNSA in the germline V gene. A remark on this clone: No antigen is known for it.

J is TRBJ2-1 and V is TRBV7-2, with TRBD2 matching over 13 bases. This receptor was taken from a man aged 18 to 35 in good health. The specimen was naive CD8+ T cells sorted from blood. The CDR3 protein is CASSPELAGGTGEQFF. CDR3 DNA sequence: TGTGCCAGCAGCCCCGAACTAGCGGGGGGGACGGGTGAGCAGTTCTTC.